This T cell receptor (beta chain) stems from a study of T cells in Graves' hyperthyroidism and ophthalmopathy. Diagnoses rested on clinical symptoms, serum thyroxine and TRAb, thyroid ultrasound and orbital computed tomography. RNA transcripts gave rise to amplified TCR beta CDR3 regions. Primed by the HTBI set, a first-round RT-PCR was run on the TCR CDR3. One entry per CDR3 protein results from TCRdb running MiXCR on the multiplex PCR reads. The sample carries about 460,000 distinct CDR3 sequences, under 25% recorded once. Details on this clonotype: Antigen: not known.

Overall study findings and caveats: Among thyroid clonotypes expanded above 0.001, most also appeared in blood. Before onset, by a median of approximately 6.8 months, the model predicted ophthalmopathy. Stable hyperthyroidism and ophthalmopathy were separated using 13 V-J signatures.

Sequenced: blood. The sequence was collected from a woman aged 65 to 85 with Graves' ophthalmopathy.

This chain's CDR3 is CASSPRVYNSPLHF. The CDR3 DNA follows: TGTGCCAGCAGTCCTAGGGTATATAATTCACCCCTCCACTTT. The chain has TRBV12-3 or TRBV12-4 and TRBJ1-6; D call uncertain. Trimming removed 5 bases from V and 4 bases from J, with 9 bases in between. The CDR3 length is 14 residues.